This T cell receptor beta chain was obtained from a study of blood T cells in healthy people across ages. For the study at large: Template switching retrieved approximately one barcoded beta molecule for each two T cells.

Combining a sample-barcoded 5' primer with a J-beta primer mix, a second PCR ran for roughly 6 to 12 cycles. TCRdb re-analysed the 5' RACE reads in MiXCR, keeping a single row per CDR3 protein. Among 1.5 million or so distinct CDR3 sequences listed, approximately 43% were seen once. Germline values: CDR1 DFQATT, CDR2 SNEGSKA (reference sequence). This CDR3 has 14 amino acids. The rearrangement links TRBV20-1 to TRBJ2-7; no reliable D call. The assigned J gene may be wrong: the sequence end matches TRBJ2-5 better. The receptor was isolated from a young woman in good health. Source material: blood. CDR3 bases: TGCAGTGCTAGATTTCGGAGCTTTGTCAAGACCCAGTACTTC. It encodes CSARFRSFVKTQYF.